This is a list of T cell receptor beta chains from one sample in a study of blood T cell repertoires in COVID-19. This table comes from immunoSEQ multiplex PCR, and its TCRdb copy is limited to in-frame clones, with some not included. The sample holds roughly 160,000 clones; about 85% are singletons and the top ten take about 6.9%. Source material: peripheral blood. These receptors were taken from a man of 80 years or more with COVID-19, enrolled during active disease. The CDR3 runs from the conserved cysteine through the conserved F or W. D genes are given only for firm matches. For some rows the clone size is stated as once, few or many, or as a class when expanded; others skip it.

d_call	v_call	j_call	clone_size	cdr3_nt	cdr3_aa
NA	TRBV19	TRBJ1-5	NA	TGTGCCAGTAATCTGGGGTTAGGAGGTCAGCCCCAGCATTTT	CASNLGLGGQPQHF
NA	TRBV5-1	TRBJ1-2	NA	TGCGCCAGCAGCCCCGACAGCCTCTATGGCTACACCTTC	CASSPDSLYGYTF
NA	TRBV19	TRBJ1-3	few	TGTGCCAGTAACCGGGAATCTGGAAACACCATATATTTT	CASNRESGNTIYF
TRBD1	TRBV7-9	TRBJ2-2	NA	TGTGCCAGCAGCGGCTACAGGGGGACCGGGGAGCTGTTTTTT	CASSGYRGTGELFF
TRBD2	TRBV10-3	TRBJ2-5	NA	TGTGCCATCAGTACCGGGACTAGCGGGGGGGCCGAAGAGACCCAGTACTTC	CAISTGTSGGAEETQYF
NA	TRBV5-4	TRBJ1-2	NA	TGTGCCAGCAGCTGGACAGTGGACTATGGCTACACCTTC	CASSWTVDYGYTF
TRBD1	TRBV10-1	TRBJ1-1	NA	TGCGCCAGCAGTGAAGGACAGGGAAACACTGAAGCTTTCTTT	CASSEGQGNTEAFF
TRBD1	TRBV5-6	TRBJ1-5	NA	TGTGCCAGCAGCTCGGGACAGGGGATGGGGCCCCAGCATTTT	CASSSGQGMGPQHF
TRBD1	TRBV18	TRBJ1-1	NA	TGTGCCAGCTCACCTGGACAGGGATTTTTTGAAGCTTTCTTT	CASSPGQGFFEAFF
NA	TRBV10-3	TRBJ1-3	NA	TGTGCCGTACGTGGGGCTTTGTCCCCTGGAAACACCATATATTTT	CAVRGALSPGNTIYF
NA	TRBV5-1	TRBJ1-4	NA	TGCGCCAGCAGCTTGTCAGGGGTGGGTGAAAAACTGTTTTTT	CASSLSGVGEKLFF
NA	TRBV11-3	TRBJ2-3	NA	TGTGCCAGCAGCTTAGGCGAGAGAGATACGCAGTATTTT	CASSLGERDTQYF
TRBD1	TRBV4-2	TRBJ2-7	NA	TGTGCCAGCAGCCAGACAGTCGGACAGGGTTTCTACGAGCAGTACTTC	CASSQTVGQGFYEQYF
NA	TRBV5-8	TRBJ1-2	NA	TGTGCCAGCCCCTTAAGACAGGAGGCGATCTATGGCTACACCTTC	CASPLRQEAIYGYTF
TRBD1	TRBV19	TRBJ1-5	NA	TGTGCCAGTAGTGCGACAGGGGGCCGGAGCAATCAGCCCCAGCATTTT	CASSATGGRSNQPQHF
TRBD1	TRBV18	TRBJ2-5	NA	TGTGCCAGCTCAGCGGACAGGGTAGGGGAGACCCAGTACTTC	CASSADRVGETQYF
TRBD1	TRBV4-3	TRBJ1-1	NA	TGCGCCAGCAGCCAAACGGGACAGACTACTGAAGCTTTCTTT	CASSQTGQTTEAFF
NA	TRBV28	TRBJ1-5	once	TGTGCCAGCAGGAACGGCGGATATAGCAATCAGCCCCAGCATTTT	CASRNGGYSNQPQHF
NA	TRBV18	TRBJ1-1	NA	TGTGCCAGCTCATCTGACACTTACACTGAAGCTTTCTTT	CASSSDTYTEAFF
TRBD1	TRBV5-1	TRBJ2-3	NA	TGCGCCAGCAGCATGGGACAGGGGTGGGCTAGCACAGATACGCAGTATTTT	CASSMGQGWASTDTQYF
NA	TRBV19	TRBJ1-1	few	TGTGCCAGTAGGGATCAGCGGAACACTGAAGCTTTCTTT	CASRDQRNTEAFF
TRBD1	TRBV2	TRBJ1-1	NA	TGTGCCAGCAGTGAAGGGGTAGACAGGGACACCCCGCTTTCTTTT	CASSEGVDRDTPLSF
TRBD1	TRBV5-1	TRBJ2-1	NA	TGCGCCAGCAGCCCTTCCGGGACAGGCCTAATCTTC	CASSPSGTGLIF
NA	TRBV7-6	TRBJ1-5	NA	TGTGCCAGCAGCTTAGGGCTCCGGGGGGCGAGCAATCAGCCCCAGCATTTT	CASSLGLRGASNQPQHF
TRBD1	TRBV11-2	TRBJ1-3	NA	TGTGCCAGCAGCCTAAGACAGGGAGCGGGAAACACCATATATTTT	CASSLRQGAGNTIYF
TRBD2	TRBV29-1	TRBJ2-2	NA	TGCAGCGTTGAATCTTCGCTAGCGGGACAGATCGGGGAGCTGTTTTTT	CSVESSLAGQIGELFF
NA	TRBV3-1/TRBV3-2	TRBJ2-1	NA	TGTGCCAGCAGCGGCCTTGATGAGCAGTTCTTC	CASSGLDEQFF
TRBD2	TRBV3-1/TRBV3-2	TRBJ2-7	NA	TGTGCCAGCGTACCCAAGCGGGGGGGCCCCTCCGAGCAGTACTTC	CASVPKRGGPSEQYF
NA	TRBV6-1	TRBJ1-3	NA	TGTGCCAGCAGCCTTAAATCTGGAAACACCATATATTTT	CASSLKSGNTIYF
TRBD2	TRBV2	TRBJ2-5	once	TGTGCCAGCAGTGAGAGCGCGGGGGGGCAAGAGACCCAGTACTTC	CASSESAGGQETQYF
NA	TRBV12-3/TRBV12-4	TRBJ1-1	NA	TGTGCCAGCAGTTTTTCGACGGGAGAAGCTTTCTTT	CASSFSTGEAFF
NA	TRBV6-6	TRBJ1-2	NA	TGTGCCAGCAGCCCTCGATCCGGGGATGGCTACACCTTC	CASSPRSGDGYTF
NA	TRBV5-6	TRBJ1-1	NA	TGTGCCAGCAGCTTGCGGCGGGGCAGGGACACTGAAGCTTTCTTT	CASSLRRGRDTEAFF
TRBD1	TRBV5-1	TRBJ2-1	NA	TGCGCCAGCAGCTTGGCCCCGACAGGGGGAATACACAATGAGCAGTTCTTC	CASSLAPTGGIHNEQFF
TRBD1	TRBV5-1	TRBJ2-7	NA	TGCGCCAGCAGCTTGGGGGACAGGGTGAACGAGCAGTACTTC	CASSLGDRVNEQYF
NA	TRBV18	TRBJ1-1	once	TGTGCCAGCTCACCACGTTCTGGGGCGGAAACTGAAGCTTTCTTT	CASSPRSGAETEAFF
NA	TRBV21-1	TRBJ1-4	NA	TGTGCCAGCAGCAAAGGGGACAGCCCTGCGACTAATGAAAAACTGTTTTTT	CASSKGDSPATNEKLFF
TRBD1	TRBV6-5	TRBJ2-2	NA	TGTGCCAGCAGTCGCGACAGGGTGAACACCGGGGAGCTGTTTTTT	CASSRDRVNTGELFF
TRBD1	TRBV5-6	TRBJ1-2	NA	TGTGCCAGCAGCTGGACAGGGGGCTATGGCTACACCTTC	CASSWTGGYGYTF
TRBD1	TRBV18	TRBJ1-1	NA	TGTGCCAGCTCTCTGGACAGGATGAACACTGAAGCTTTCTTT	CASSLDRMNTEAFF
NA	TRBV10-3	TRBJ2-5	NA	TGTGCCATCAGTGACGGGGAGACCCAGTACTTC	CAISDGETQYF
NA	TRBV2	TRBJ1-1	once	TGTGCCAGCAGTGAAGGAAGGGGTTGGACTGAAGCTTTCTTT	CASSEGRGWTEAFF
NA	TRBV15	TRBJ1-2	once	TGTGCCACTTCCCGGGCGGGGGGCGAGAGCTATGGCTACACCTTC	CATSRAGGESYGYTF
NA	TRBV2	TRBJ1-1	NA	TGTGCCAGCAGTGTAACACAGAACACTGAAGCTTTCTTT	CASSVTQNTEAFF
TRBD1	TRBV4-2	TRBJ2-1	NA	TGTGCCAGCAGCCAGAGACAGGGGGCGCGCGATGAGCAGTTCTTC	CASSQRQGARDEQFF
NA	TRBV3-1/TRBV3-2	TRBJ1-2	NA	TGTGCCAGCAGCCAATGGTCGGGTGGCTACACCTTC	CASSQWSGGYTF
NA	TRBV9	TRBJ2-2	NA	TGTGCCAGCAGCGTAAGGGCGCGGGGCGGAGGTACGCTTAGGACCGGGGAGCTGTTTTTT	CASSVRARGGGTLRTGELFF
TRBD1	TRBV7-2	TRBJ2-7	NA	TGTGCCAGCAGCCAAGAGGGGACAGGGCCGAGGGAGCAGTACTTC	CASSQEGTGPREQYF
TRBD1	TRBV19	TRBJ1-5	NA	TGTGCCAGTAGGGGAGGGGACAGGGAACCCAATCAGCCCCAGCATTTT	CASRGGDREPNQPQHF
TRBD1	TRBV5-1	TRBJ2-1	once	TGCGCCAGCAGCTTGGGGACAGGACCAGCCACCGACAATGAGCAGTTCTTC	CASSLGTGPATDNEQFF
TRBD2	TRBV24-1	TRBJ2-1	NA	TGTGCCACCAGTGATTCTGGGCGGGGGGGCCGGAGAGAGCAGTTCTTC	CATSDSGRGGRREQFF